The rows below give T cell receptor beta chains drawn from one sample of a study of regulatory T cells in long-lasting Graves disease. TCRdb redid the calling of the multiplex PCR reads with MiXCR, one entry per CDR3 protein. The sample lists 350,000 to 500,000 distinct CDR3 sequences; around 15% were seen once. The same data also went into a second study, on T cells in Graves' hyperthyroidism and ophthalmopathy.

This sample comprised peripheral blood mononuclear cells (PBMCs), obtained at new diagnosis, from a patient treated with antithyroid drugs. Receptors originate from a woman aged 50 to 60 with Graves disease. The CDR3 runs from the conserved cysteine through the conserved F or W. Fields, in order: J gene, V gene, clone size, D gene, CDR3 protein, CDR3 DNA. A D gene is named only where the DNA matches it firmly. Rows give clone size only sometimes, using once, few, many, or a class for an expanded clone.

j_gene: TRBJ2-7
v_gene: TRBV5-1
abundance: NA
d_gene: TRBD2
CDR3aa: CASTLGLAGRGAYEQYF
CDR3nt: TGCGCCAGCACCCTGGGTTTAGCGGGTAGAGGAGCCTACGAGCAGTACTTC

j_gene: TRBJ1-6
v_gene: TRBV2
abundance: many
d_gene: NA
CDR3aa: CASSTTASYNSPLHF
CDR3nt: TGTGCCAGCAGTACGACCGCGTCCTATAATTCACCCCTCCACTTT

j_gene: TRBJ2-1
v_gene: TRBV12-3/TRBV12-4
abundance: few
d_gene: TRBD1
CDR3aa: CASNPTGVRYNEQFF
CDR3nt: TGTGCCAGCAATCCGACAGGGGTTCGATACAATGAGCAGTTCTTC

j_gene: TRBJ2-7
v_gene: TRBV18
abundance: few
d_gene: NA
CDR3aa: CASSPVDSSYEQYF
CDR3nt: TGTGCCAGCTCACCAGTGGACAGTTCCTACGAGCAGTACTTC

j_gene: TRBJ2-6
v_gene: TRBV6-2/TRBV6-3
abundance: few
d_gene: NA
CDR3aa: CASSRTEFSGANVLTF
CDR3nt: TGTGCCAGCAGCCGAACCGAATTCTCTGGGGCCAACGTCCTGACTTTC

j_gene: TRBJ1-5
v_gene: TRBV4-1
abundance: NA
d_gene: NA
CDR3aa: CASSQDEGRGLNQPQHF
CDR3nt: TGCGCCAGCAGCCAAGATGAGGGGCGCGGACTCAATCAGCCCCAGCATTTT

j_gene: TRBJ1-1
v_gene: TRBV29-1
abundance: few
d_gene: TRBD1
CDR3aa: CSVEVGGQGMLNTEAFF
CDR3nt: TGCAGCGTTGAAGTGGGTGGACAGGGTATGTTGAACACTGAAGCTTTCTTT

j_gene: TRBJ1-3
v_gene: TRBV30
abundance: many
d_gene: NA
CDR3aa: CAWMPAPETGNTIYF
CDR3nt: TGTGCCTGGATGCCCGCCCCGGAGACTGGAAACACCATATATTTT

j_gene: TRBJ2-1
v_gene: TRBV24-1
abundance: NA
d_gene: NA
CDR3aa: CATSDFKGYRNEQFF
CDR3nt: TGTGCCACCAGTGATTTTAAGGGTTATCGAAATGAGCAGTTCTTC

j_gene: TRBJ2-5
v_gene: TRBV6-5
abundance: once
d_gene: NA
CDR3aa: CASSYSRGHPFQETQYF
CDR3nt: TGTGCCAGCAGTTACTCGCGGGGACACCCCTTCCAAGAGACCCAGTACTTC

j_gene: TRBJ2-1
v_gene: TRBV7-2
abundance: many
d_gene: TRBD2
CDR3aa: CASSKLAGPYNEQFF
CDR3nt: TGTGCCAGCAGCAAACTAGCGGGACCTTACAATGAGCAGTTCTTC

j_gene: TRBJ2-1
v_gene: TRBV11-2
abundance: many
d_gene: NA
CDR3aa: CASSFARRRYNEQFF
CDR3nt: TGTGCCAGCAGCTTTGCCAGACGGCGCTACAATGAGCAGTTCTTC

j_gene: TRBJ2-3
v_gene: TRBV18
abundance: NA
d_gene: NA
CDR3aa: CASSLLRPPSTDTQYF
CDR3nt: TGTGCCAGCTCACTACTTAGGCCTCCTAGCACAGATACGCAGTATTTT

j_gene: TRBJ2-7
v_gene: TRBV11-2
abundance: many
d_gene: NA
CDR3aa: CASSLGTAEDEQYF
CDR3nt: TGTGCCAGCAGCTTAGGGACAGCCGAGGACGAGCAGTACTTC

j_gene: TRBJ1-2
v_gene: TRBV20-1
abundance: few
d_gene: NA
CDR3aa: CSAKERTGSGYTF
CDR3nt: TGCAGTGCTAAAGAGCGTACCGGGAGTGGCTACACCTTC

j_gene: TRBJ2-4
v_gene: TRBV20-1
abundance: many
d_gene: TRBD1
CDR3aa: CSAIKIGTGFLAKNIQYF
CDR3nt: TGCAGTGCGATAAAGATCGGGACAGGGTTTTTAGCCAAAAACATTCAGTACTTC

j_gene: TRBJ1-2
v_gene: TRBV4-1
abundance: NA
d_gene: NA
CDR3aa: CASSQGLEIRYGYTF
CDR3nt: TGCGCCAGCAGCCAGGGTCTCGAGATTAGGTATGGCTACACCTTC

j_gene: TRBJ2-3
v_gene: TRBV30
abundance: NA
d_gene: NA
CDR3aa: CAWSDPAHTQYF
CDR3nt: TGTGCCTGGAGTGATCCGGCTCATACGCAGTATTTT

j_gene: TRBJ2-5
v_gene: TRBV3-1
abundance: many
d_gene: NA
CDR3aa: CASSQGPGSGETQYF
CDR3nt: TGTGCCAGCAGCCAAGGCCCGGGATCTGGGGAGACCCAGTACTTC

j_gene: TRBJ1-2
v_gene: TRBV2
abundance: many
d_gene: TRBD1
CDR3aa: CASSEWFQGDDGYTF
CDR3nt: TGTGCCAGCAGTGAATGGTTTCAGGGGGATGATGGCTACACCTTC

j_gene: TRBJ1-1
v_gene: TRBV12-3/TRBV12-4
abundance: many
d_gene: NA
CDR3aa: CAIAGAEAFF
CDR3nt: TGTGCCATCGCGGGGGCTGAAGCTTTCTTT

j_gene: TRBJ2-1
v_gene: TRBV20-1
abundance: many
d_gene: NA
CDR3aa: CSAGQPSYNEQFF
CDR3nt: TGCAGTGCTGGGCAACCCTCCTACAATGAGCAGTTCTTC

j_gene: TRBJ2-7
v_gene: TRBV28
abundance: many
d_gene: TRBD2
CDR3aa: CASTPYGTSVGYEQYF
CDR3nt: TGTGCCAGCACCCCATACGGGACTAGCGTGGGCTACGAGCAGTACTTC

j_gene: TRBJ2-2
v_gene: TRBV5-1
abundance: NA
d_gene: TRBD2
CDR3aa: CASSLFAGVANTGELFF
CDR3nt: TGCGCCAGCAGCTTGTTCGCGGGAGTGGCTAACACCGGGGAGCTGTTTTTT